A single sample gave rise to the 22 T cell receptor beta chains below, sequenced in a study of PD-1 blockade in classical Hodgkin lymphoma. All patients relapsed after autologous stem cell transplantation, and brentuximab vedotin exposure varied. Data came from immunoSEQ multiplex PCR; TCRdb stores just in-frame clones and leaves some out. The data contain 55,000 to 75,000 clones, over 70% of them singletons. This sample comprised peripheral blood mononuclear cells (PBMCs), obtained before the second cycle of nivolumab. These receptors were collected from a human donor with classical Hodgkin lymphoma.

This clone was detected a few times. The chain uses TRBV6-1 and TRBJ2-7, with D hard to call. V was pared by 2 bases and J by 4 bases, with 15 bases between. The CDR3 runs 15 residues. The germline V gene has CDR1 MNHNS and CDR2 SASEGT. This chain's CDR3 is CASSEMIEKWYEQYF. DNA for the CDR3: TGTGCCAGCAGTGAAATGATTGAGAAGTGGTACGAGCAGTACTTC.

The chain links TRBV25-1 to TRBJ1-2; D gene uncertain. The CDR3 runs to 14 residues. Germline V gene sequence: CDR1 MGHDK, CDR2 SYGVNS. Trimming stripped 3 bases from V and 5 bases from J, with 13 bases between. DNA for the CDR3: TGTGCCAGCAGTGATCCTCGGACGGAATATGGCTACACCTTC. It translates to CASSDPRTEYGYTF.

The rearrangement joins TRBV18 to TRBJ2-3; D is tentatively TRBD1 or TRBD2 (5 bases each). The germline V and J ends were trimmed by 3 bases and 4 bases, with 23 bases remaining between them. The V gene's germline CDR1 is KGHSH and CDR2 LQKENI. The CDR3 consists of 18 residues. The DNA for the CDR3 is TGTGCCAGCTCACCCCGAATTCACGGGGCTACCAATCCAGATACGCAGTATTTT. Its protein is CASSPRIHGATNPDTQYF.

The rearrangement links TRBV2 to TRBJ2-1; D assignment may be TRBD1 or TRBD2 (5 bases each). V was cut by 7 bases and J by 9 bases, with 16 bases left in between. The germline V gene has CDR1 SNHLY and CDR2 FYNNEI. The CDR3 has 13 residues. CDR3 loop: CASMGPSRGEQFF. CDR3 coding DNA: TGTGCCAGCATGGGCCCGTCGAGGGGTGAGCAGTTCTTC. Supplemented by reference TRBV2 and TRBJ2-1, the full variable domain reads EPEVTQTPSHQVTQMGQEVILRCVPISNHLYFYWYRQILGQKVEFLVSFYNNEISEKSEIFDDQFSVERPDGSNFTLKIRSTKLEDSAMYFCASMGPSRGEQFFGPGTRLTVL.

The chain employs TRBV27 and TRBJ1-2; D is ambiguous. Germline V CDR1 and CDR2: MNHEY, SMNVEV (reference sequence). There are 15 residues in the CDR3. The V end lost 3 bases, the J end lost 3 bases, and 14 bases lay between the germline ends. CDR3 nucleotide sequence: TGTGCCAGCAGTTTTTGGGCAAGTCTAGACTATGGCTACACCTTC. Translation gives CASSFWASLDYGYTF.

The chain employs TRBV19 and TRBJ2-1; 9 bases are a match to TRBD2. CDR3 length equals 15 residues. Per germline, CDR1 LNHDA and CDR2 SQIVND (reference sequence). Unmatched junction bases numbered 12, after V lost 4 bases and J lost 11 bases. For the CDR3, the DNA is TGTGCCAGTAGTAGACTAGCGGTCCCGGCTAGTAAGCAGTTCTTC. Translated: CASSRLAVPASKQFF. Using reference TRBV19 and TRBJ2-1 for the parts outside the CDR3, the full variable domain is DGGITQSPKYLFRKEGQNVTLSCEQNLNHDAMYWYRQDPGQGLRLIYYSQIVNDFQKGDIAEGYSVSREKKESFPLTVTSAQKNPTAFYLCASSRLAVPASKQFFGPGTRLTVL.

CDR3 bases: TGTGCCAGCAGCTTAGGGGCTCCTACCGGGGAGCTGTTTTTT. As protein: CASSLGAPTGELFF. V is TRBV11-2 and J is TRBJ2-2; D is undetermined. This CDR3 comprises 14 residues. From germline, CDR1 is SGHAT and CDR2 FQNNGV. V shed 1 base and J shed 5 bases, with 8 bases lying between them.

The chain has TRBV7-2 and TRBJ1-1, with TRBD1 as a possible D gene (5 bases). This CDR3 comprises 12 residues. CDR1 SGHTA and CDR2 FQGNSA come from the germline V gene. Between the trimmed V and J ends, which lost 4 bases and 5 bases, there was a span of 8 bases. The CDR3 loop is CASSSGRTEAFF. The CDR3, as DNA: TGTGCCAGCAGCTCAGGGAGGACTGAAGCTTTCTTT.

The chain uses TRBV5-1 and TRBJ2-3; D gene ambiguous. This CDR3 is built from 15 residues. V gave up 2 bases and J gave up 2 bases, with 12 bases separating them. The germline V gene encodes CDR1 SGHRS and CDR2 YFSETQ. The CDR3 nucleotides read TGCGCCAGCAGCTTAATGACGGGCCCCACAGATACGCAGTATTTT. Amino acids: CASSLMTGPTDTQYF. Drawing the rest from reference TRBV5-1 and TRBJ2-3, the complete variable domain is KAGVTQTPRYLIKTRGQQVTLSCSPISGHRSVSWYQQTPGQGLQFLFEYFSETQRNKGNFPGRFSGRQFSNSRSEMNVSTLELGDSALYLCASSLMTGPTDTQYFGPGTRLTVL.

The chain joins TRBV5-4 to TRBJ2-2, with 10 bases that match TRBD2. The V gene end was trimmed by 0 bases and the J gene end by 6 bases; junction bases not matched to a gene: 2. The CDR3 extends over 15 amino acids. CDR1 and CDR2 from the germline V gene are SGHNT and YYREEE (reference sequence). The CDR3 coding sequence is TGTGCCAGCAGCTTGGGACTAGCGGGTGCCGGGGAGCTGTTTTTT. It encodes CASSLGLAGAGELFF.

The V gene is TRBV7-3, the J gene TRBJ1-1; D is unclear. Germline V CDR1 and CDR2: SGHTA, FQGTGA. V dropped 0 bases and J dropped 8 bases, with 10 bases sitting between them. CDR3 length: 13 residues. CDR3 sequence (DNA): TGTGCCAGCAGCTTAACGGCCGCAGAAGAAGCTTTCTTT. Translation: CASSLTAAEEAFF.

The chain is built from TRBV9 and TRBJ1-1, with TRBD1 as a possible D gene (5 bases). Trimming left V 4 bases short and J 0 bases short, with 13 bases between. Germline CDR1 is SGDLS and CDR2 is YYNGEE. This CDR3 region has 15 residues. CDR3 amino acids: CASSLGGNLNTEAFF. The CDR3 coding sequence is TGTGCCAGCAGCCTCGGGGGGAACTTGAACACTGAAGCTTTCTTT.

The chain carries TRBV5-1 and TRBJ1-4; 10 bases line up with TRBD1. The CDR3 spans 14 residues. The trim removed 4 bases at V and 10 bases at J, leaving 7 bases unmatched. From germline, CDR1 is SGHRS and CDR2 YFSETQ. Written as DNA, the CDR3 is TGCGCCAGCAGCCCCGGACAGGGGGAGGTAAAACTGTTTTTT. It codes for CASSPGQGEVKLFF.

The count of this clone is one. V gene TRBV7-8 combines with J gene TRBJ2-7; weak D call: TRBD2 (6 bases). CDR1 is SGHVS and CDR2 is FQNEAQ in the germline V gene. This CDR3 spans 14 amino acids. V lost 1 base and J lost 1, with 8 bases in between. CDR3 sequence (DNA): TGTGCCAGCAGCTTAGTGGAGGGGTCCTACGAGCAGTACTTC. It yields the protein CASSLVEGSYEQYF.

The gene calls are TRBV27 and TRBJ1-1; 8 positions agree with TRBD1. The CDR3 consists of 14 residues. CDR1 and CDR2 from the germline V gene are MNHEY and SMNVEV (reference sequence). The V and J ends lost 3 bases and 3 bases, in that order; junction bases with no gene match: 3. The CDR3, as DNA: TGTGCCAGCAGTTTGAACAGGGGGGACACTGAAGCTTTCTTT. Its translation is CASSLNRGDTEAFF.

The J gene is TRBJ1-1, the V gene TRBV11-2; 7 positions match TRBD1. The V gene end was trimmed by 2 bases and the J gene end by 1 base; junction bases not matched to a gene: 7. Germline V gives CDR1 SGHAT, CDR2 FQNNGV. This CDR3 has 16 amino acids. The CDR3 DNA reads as TGTGCCAGCAGCTTAAGAACAGGGGAAGGGAACACTGAAGCTTTCTTT. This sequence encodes CASSLRTGEGNTEAFF.

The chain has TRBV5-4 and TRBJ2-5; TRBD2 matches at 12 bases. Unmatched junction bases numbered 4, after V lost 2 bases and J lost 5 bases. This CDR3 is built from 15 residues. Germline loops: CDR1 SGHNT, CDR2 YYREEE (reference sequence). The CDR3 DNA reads TGTGCCAGCAGCTTCCTAGCGGGAGGGGGCGAGACCCAGTACTTC. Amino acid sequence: CASSFLAGGGETQYF.

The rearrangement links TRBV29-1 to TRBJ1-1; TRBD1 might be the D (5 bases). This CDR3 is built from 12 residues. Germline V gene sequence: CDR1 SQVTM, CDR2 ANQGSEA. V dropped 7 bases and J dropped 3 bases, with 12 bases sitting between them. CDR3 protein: CSGGVRDTEAFF. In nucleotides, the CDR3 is TGCAGCGGAGGGGTTAGGGACACTGAAGCTTTCTTT.

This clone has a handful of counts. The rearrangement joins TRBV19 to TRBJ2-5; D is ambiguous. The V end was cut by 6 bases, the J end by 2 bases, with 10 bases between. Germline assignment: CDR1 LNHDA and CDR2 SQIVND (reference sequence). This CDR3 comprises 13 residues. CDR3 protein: CASSPWMQETQYF. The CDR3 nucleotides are TGTGCCAGTAGCCCTTGGATGCAAGAGACCCAGTACTTC.

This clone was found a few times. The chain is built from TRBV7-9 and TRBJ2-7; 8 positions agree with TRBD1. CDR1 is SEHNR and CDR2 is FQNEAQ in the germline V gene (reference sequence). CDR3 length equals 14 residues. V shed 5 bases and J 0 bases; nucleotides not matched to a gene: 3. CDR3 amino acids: CASSMDRVSYEQYF. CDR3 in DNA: TGTGCCAGCAGCATGGACAGGGTCTCCTACGAGCAGTACTTC. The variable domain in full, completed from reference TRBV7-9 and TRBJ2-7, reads DTGVSQNPRHKITKRGQNVTFRCDPISEHNRLYWYRQTLGQGPEFLTYFQNEAQLEKSRLLSDRFSAERPKGSFSTLEIQRTEQGDSAMYLCASSMDRVSYEQYFGPGTRLTVT.

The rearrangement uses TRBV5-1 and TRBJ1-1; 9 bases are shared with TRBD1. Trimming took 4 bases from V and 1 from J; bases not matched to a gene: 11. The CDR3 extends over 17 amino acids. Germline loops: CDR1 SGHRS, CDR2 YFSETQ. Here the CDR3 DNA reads TGCGCCAGCAGCCCTAGGACAGGGGAAGAGAGGAACACTGAAGCTTTCTTT. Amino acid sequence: CASSPRTGEERNTEAFF.

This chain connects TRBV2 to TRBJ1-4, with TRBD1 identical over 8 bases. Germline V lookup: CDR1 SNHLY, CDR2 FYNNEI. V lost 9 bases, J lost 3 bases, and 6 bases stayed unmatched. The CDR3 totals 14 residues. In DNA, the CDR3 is TGTGCCAGTGACCTACAGGGGGCTAATGAAAAACTGTTTTTT. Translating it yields CASDLQGANEKLFF.